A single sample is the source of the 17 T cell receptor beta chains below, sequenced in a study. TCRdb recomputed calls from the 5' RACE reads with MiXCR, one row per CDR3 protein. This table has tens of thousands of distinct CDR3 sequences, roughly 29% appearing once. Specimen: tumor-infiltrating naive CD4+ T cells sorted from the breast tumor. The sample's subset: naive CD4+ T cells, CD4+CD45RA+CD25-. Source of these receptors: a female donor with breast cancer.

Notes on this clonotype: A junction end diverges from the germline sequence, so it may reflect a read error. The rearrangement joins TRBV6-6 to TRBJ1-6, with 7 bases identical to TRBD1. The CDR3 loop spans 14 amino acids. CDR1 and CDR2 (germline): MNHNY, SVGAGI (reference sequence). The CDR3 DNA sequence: TGTGCCTGCAGTTCGACAGGGCCGGTTACACCCCTCCACTTT. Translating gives CACSSTGPVTPLHF.

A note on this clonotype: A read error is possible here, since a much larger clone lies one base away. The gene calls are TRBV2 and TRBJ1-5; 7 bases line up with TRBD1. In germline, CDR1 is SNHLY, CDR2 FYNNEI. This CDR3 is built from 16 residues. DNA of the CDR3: TGTACCAGCAGTGAGGAGACAGGGAGAAGCAATCAGCCCCAGCATTTT. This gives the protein CTSSEETGRSNQPQHF.

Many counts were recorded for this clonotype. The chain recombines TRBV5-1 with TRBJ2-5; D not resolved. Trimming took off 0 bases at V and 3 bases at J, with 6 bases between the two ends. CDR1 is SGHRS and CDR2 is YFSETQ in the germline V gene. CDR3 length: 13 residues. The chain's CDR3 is CASSLGGEETQYF. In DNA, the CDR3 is TGCGCCAGCAGCTTGGGAGGAGAAGAGACCCAGTACTTC.

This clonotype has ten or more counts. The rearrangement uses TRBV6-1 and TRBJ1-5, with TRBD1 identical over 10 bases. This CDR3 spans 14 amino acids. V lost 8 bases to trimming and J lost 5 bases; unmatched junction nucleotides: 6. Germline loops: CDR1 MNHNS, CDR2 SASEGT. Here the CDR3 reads CASGTGEYDQPQHF. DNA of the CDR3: TGTGCCAGCGGGACAGGGGAGTATGATCAGCCCCAGCATTTT.

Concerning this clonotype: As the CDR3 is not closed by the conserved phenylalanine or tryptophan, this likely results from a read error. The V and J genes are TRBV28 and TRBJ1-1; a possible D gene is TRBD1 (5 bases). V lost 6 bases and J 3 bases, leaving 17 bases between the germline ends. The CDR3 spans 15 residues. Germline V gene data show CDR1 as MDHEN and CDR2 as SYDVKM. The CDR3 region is CASSPGGITDTEAFI. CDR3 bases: TGTGCCAGCAGCCCGGGGGGGATAACTGACACTGAAGCTTTCATT.

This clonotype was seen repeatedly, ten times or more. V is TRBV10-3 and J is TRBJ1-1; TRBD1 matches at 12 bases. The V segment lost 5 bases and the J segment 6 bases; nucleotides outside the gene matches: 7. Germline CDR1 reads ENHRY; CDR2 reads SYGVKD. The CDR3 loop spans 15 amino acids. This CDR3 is CAISPGQGAGAEAFF. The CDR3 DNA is TGTGCCATCAGTCCGGGACAGGGGGCTGGCGCTGAAGCTTTCTTT.

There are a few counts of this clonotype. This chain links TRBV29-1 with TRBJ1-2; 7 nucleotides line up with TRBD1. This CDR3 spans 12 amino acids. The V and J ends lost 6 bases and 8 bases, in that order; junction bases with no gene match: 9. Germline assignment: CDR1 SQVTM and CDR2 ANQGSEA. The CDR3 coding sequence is TGCAGCGTGGGCGTTCGACAGGGAGGCTACACCTTC. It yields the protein CSVGVRQGGYTF. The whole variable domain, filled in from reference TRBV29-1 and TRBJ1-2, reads SAVISQKPSRDICQRGTSLTIQCQVDSQVTMMFWYRQQPGQSLTLIATANQGSEATYESGFVIDKFPISRPNLTFSTLTVSNMSPEDSSIYLCSVGVRQGGYTFGSGTRLTVV.

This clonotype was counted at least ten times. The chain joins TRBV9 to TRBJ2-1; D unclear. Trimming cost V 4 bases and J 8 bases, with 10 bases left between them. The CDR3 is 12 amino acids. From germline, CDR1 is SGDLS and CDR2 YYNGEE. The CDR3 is CASSTNLDEQFF. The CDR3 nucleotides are TGTGCCAGCAGCACAAACTTGGATGAGCAGTTCTTC.

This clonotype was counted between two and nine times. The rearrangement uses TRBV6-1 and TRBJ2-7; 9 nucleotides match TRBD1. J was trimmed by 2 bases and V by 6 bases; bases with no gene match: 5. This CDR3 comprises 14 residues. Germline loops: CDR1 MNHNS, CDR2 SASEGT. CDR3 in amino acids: CASSLGQGPYEQYF. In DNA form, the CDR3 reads TGTGCCAGCAGCCTGGGACAGGGTCCCTACGAGCAGTACTTC.

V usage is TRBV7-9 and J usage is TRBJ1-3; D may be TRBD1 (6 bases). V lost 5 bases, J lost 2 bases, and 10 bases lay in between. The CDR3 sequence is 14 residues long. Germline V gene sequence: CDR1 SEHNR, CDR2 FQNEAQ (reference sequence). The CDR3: CASSRGEAGNTIYF. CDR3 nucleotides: TGTGCCAGCAGCAGGGGGGAAGCTGGAAACACCATATATTTT. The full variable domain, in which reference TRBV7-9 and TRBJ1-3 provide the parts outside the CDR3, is DTGVSQNPRHKITKRGQNVTFRCDPISEHNRLYWYRQTLGQGPEFLTYFQNEAQLEKSRLLSDRFSAERPKGSFSTLEIQRTEQGDSAMYLCASSRGEAGNTIYFGEGSWLTVV.

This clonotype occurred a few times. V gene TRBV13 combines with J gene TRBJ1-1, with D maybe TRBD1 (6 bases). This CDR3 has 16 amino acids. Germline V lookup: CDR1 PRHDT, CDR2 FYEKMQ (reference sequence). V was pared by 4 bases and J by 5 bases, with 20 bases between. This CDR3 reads CASSSGPQSQGTEAFF. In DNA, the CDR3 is TGTGCCAGCAGCTCAGGGCCCCAGAGCCAGGGGACTGAAGCTTTCTTT. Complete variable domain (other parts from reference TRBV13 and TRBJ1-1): AAGVIQSPRHLIKEKRETATLKCYPIPRHDTVYWYQQGPGQDPQFLISFYEKMQSDKGSIPDRFSAQQFSDYHSELNMSSLELGDSALYFCASSSGPQSQGTEAFFGQGTRLTVV.

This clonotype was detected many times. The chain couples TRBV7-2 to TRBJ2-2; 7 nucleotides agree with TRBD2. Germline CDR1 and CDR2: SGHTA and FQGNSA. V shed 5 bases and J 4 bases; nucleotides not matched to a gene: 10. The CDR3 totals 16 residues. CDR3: CASSRDYSRLTGELFF. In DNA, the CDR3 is TGTGCCAGCAGCCGGGACTACTCCAGACTCACCGGGGAGCTGTTTTTT.

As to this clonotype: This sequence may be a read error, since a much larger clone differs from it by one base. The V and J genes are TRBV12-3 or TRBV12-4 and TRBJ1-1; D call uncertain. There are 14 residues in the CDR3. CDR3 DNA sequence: TGTGCCTGCAGTCTTACAGTTAGGAACACTGAAGCTTTCTTT. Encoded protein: CACSLTVRNTEAFF.

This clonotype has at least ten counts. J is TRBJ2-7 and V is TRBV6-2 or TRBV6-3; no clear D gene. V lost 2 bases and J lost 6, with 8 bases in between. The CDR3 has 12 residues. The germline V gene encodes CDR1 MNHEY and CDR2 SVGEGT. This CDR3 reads CASSYDVGEQYF. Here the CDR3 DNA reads TGTGCCAGCAGTTACGATGTGGGCGAGCAGTACTTC.

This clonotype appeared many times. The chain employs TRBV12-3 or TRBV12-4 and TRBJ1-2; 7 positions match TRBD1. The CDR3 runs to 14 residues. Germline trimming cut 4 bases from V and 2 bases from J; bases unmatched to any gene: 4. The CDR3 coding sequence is TGTGCCAGCAGTTGGGACAGAAGAAACTATGGCTACACCTTC. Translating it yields CASSWDRRNYGYTF.

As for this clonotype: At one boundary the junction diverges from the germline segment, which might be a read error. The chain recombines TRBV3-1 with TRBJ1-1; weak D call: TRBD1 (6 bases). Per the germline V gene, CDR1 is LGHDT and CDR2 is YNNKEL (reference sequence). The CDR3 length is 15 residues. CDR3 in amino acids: CANSQSGALGTEAFF. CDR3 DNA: TGTGCCAACAGCCAATCGGGGGCGCTGGGCACTGAAGCTTTCTTT.

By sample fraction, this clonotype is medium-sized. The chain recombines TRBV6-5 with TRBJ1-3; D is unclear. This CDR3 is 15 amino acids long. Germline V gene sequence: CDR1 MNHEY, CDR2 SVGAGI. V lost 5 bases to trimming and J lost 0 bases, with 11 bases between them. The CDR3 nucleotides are TGTGCCAGCAGTACCCAAGAGCTCTCTGGAAACACCATATATTTT. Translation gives CASSTQELSGNTIYF.